This T cell receptor beta chain was identified during a study of blood T cells in healthy people across ages. Study results and caveats: Naive T cell percentage strongly correlated with TCR beta diversity.

A sample-barcoded 5' primer and a J-beta primer mix were used in a second PCR of about 7 to 11 cycles. TCRdb re-analysed the 5' RACE reads in MiXCR, keeping a single row per CDR3 protein. The top ten clones hold approximately 14% of a sample with hundreds of thousands of distinct CDR3 sequences, approximately 30% of them seen once. This clonotype was observed a handful of times. Its specificity is unknown. Germline V gene lookup returns CDR1 DFQATT and CDR2 SNEGSKA (reference sequence). The CDR3 loop spans 13 amino acids. With 6 bases removed from V and 6 bases from J, the gap between germline ends came to 17 bases.

The sample comprised blood. The genes are TRBV20-1 and TRBJ1-1; D unclear. The sequence came from a woman aged 80 or over in good health. This CDR3 reads CSAPGNEAAEAFF. Here the CDR3 DNA reads TGCAGTGCCCCCGGAAATGAAGCGGCTGAAGCTTTCTTT.